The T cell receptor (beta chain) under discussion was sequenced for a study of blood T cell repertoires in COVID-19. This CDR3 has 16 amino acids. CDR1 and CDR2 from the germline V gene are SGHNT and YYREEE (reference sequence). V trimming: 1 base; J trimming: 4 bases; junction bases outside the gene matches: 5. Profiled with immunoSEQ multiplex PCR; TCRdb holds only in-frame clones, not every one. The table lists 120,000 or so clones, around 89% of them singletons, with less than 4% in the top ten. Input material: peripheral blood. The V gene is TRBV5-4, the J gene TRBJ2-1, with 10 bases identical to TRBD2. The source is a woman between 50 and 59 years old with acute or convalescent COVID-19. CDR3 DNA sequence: TGTGCCAGCAGCTTGCAGACTAGCGGGCCATACAATGAGCAGTTCTTC. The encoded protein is CASSLQTSGPYNEQFF.